The 8 T cell receptor beta chains listed next were all sequenced from one sample in a study of blood T cell repertoires in COVID-19. The assay was immunoSEQ multiplex PCR, and TCRdb's table has in-frame clones only and misses some. The repertoire holds a few hundred thousand clones, with 75% to 85% as singletons. The sequencing sample was made of peripheral blood. Every receptor here comes from a middle-aged man who had recovered from COVID-19.

The chain recombines TRBV4-3 with TRBJ2-7, with D perhaps matching TRBD2 (5 bases). Trimming took 0 bases from V and 3 from J, leaving 9 bases between them. CDR1 and CDR2 (germline): LGHNA, YSLEER. The CDR3 spans 14 residues. In DNA form, the CDR3 reads TGCGCCAGCAGCCAAGATGTGAGGGACTACGAGCAGTACTTC. Translation: CASSQDVRDYEQYF.

The chain recombines TRBV13 with TRBJ2-7, with a possible D match to TRBD2 (6 bases). The CDR3 spans 14 residues. The V end was cut by 1 base, the J end by 0 bases, with 7 bases between. Per the germline V gene, CDR1 is PRHDT and CDR2 is FYEKMQ (reference sequence). The CDR3 loop is CASSLVRDSYEQYF. The CDR3 bases are TGTGCCAGCAGCTTAGTGCGGGACTCCTACGAGCAGTACTTC.

The chain employs TRBV15 and TRBJ2-7; the match to TRBD1 covers 8 bases. V lost 4 bases, J lost 4 bases, and 15 bases stayed unmatched. CDR3 size: 17 residues. Germline V CDR1 and CDR2: LNHNV, YYDKDF (reference sequence). CDR3: CATSMGSGGRLSYEQYF. The CDR3 nucleotides are TGTGCCACCAGCATGGGGTCAGGGGGCAGGCTCTCTTACGAGCAGTACTTC.

The chain uses TRBV19 and TRBJ2-5; TRBD2 might be the D (6 bases). Trimming left V 2 bases short and J 4 bases short, with 11 bases between. There are 14 residues in the CDR3. Germline V gives CDR1 LNHDA, CDR2 SQIVND (reference sequence). CDR3 sequence reads: CASSIKLAPETQYF. The CDR3 DNA is TGTGCCAGTAGTATAAAACTAGCCCCAGAGACCCAGTACTTC.

The rearrangement uses TRBV19 and TRBJ1-1, with D unresolved. The CDR3 length is 14 residues. Trimming left V 6 bases short and J 3 bases short, with 14 bases between. CDR1 is LNHDA and CDR2 is SQIVND in the germline V gene (reference sequence). The CDR3 sequence: CASRLRGLDTEAFF. Here the CDR3 DNA reads TGTGCCAGTAGGCTCCGAGGTCTCGACACTGAAGCTTTCTTT.

V and J are TRBV14 and TRBJ2-3, with D perhaps TRBD2 (6 bases). V lost 7 bases and J lost 6, with 17 bases in between. The germline V gene has CDR1 SGHDN and CDR2 FVKESK. The CDR3 loop spans 14 amino acids. The CDR3, as DNA: TGTGCCAGCACGTCCCTTGGAGGGAGGGATACGCAGTATTTT. It encodes CASTSLGGRDTQYF.

This clone has only one observation. The V call is TRBV6-2 or TRBV6-3, the J call TRBJ1-5, with 8 bases matching TRBD1. The CDR3 is 15 amino acids. V lost 5 bases and J lost 5; bases outside the gene matches: 8. Per germline, CDR1 MNHEY and CDR2 SVGEGT. CDR3 sequence reads: CASSPQGQGDQPQHF. CDR3 DNA sequence: TGTGCCAGCAGTCCCCAAGGACAGGGCGATCAGCCCCAGCATTTT.

The chain employs TRBV25-1 and TRBJ1-2; tentative D call: TRBD1 (6 bases). The ends were cut back, 10 bases at V and 2 bases at J, with 17 bases in the middle. Germline loops: CDR1 MGHDK, CDR2 SYGVNS. CDR3 size: 14 residues. This CDR3 reads CAKSRDTVNYGYTF. CDR3 DNA: TGTGCCAAAAGCCGGGACACCGTGAACTATGGCTACACCTTC.